This T cell receptor (beta chain) was obtained from a study of T cells in Graves' hyperthyroidism and ophthalmopathy. This clonotype came up many times. The CDR3 has 14 amino acids. Germline CDR1 KGHSH, CDR2 LQKENI. The V end lost 2 bases, the J end lost 9 bases, and 14 bases lay between the germline ends. Orbital computed tomography and thyroid ultrasound, together with serum TRAb and thyroxine and clinical symptoms, were used for diagnoses. Fresh peripheral blood, 9.5 to 10 ml of it, supplied the PBMCs. Amplified TCR beta CDR3 regions derived from RNA transcripts. TCR CDR3 regions were first amplified by RT-PCR with HTBI primers. TCRdb analysed the multiplex PCR reads with MiXCR anew, one entry per CDR3 protein. The sample records a few hundred thousand distinct CDR3 sequences, about a sixth being singletons.

The receptor comes from a woman in her twenties or thirties with Graves' hyperthyroidism. The specimen was blood. V and J are TRBV18 and TRBJ2-1, with D perhaps TRBD1 (6 bases). The chain's CDR3 is CASSPFDRNGEQFF. The CDR3 DNA reads TGTGCCAGCTCACCATTCGACAGGAACGGTGAGCAGTTCTTC.